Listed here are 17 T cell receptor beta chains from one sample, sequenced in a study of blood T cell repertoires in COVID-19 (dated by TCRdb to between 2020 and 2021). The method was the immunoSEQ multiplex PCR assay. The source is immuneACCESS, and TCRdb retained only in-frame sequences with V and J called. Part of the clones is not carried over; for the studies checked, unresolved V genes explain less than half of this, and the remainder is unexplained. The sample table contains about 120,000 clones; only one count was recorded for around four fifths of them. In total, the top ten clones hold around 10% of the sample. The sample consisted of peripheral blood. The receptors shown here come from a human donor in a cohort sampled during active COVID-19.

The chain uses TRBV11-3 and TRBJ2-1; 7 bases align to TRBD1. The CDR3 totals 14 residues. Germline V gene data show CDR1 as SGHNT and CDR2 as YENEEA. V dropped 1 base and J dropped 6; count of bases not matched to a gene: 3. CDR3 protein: CASSLGQGLNEQFF. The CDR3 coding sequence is TGTGCCAGCAGCTTAGGACAGGGCCTCAATGAGCAGTTCTTC. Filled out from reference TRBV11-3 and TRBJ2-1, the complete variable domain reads EAGVVQSPRYKIIEKKQPVAFWCNPISGHNTLYWYLQNLGQGPELLIRYENEEAVDDSQLPKDRFSAERLKGVDSTLKIQPAELGDSAVYLCASSLGQGLNEQFFGPGTRLTVL.

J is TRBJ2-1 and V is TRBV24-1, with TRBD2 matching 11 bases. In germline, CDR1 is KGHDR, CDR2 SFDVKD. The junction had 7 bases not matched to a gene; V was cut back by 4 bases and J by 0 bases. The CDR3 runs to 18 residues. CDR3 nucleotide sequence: TGTGCCACCAGTGACCATAGCGGGGGGGTGAGCTCCTACAATGAGCAGTTCTTC. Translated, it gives CATSDHSGGVSSYNEQFF.

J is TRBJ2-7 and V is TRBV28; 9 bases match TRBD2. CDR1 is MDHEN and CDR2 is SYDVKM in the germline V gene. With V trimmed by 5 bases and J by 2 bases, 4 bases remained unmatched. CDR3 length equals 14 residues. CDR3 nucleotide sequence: TGTGCCAGCAGTCGCGGGGGGGCCGCCTACGAGCAGTACTTC. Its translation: CASSRGGAAYEQYF.

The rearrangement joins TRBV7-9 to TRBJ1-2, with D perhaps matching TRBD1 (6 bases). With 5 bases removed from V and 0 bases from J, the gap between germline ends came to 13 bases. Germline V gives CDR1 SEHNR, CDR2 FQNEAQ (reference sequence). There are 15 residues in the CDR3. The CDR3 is CASSLIGTSNYGYTF. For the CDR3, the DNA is TGTGCCAGCAGCCTTATCGGGACATCTAACTATGGCTACACCTTC.

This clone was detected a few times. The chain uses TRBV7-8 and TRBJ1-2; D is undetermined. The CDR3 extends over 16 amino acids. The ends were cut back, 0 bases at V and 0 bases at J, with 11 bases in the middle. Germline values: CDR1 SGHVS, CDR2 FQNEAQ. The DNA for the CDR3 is TGTGCCAGCAGCTTAGCCCAGTCCATTACTAACTATGGCTACACCTTC. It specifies CASSLAQSITNYGYTF.

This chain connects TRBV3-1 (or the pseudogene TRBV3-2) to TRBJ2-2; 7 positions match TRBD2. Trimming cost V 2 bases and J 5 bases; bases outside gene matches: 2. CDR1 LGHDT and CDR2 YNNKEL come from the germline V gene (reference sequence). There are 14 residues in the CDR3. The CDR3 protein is CASSQWGGTGELFF. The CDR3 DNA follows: TGTGCCAGCAGCCAATGGGGGGGAACCGGGGAGCTGTTTTTT.

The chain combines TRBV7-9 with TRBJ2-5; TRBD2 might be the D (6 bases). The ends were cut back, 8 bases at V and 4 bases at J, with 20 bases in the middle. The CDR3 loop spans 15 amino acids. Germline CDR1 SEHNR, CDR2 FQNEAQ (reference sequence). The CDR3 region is CASVPILGGRETQYF. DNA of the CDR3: TGTGCCAGCGTCCCCATCCTAGGAGGGAGAGAGACCCAGTACTTC.

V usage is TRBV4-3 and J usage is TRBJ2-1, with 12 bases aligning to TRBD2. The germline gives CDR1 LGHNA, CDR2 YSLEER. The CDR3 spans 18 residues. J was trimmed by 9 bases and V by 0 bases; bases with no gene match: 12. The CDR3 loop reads CASSQDPLTSGGIAEQFF. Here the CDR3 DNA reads TGCGCCAGCAGCCAAGACCCCCTAACTAGCGGGGGGATTGCTGAGCAGTTCTTC.

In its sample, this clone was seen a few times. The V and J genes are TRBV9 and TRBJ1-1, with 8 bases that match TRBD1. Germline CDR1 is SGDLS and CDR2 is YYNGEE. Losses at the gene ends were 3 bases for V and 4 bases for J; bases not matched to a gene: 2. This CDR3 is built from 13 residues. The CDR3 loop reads CASSAGQGTEAFF. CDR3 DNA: TGTGCCAGCAGCGCCGGACAGGGCACTGAAGCTTTCTTT.

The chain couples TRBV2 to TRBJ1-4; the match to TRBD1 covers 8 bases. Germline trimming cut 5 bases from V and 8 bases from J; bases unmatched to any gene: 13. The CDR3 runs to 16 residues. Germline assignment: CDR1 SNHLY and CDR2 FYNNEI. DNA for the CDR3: TGTGCCAGCAGTTCACTCCACGACAGGGGACACGAAAAACTGTTTTTT. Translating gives CASSSLHDRGHEKLFF.

The CDR3 spells CASLAGGTYEQYF. CDR3 DNA: TGTGCCAGCTTAGCGGGGGGAACCTACGAGCAGTACTTC. The V gene is TRBV12-3 or TRBV12-4, the J gene TRBJ2-7, with TRBD2 matching over 10 bases. Trimming removed 8 bases from V and 2 bases from J; junction bases left unmatched: 3. The CDR3 sequence is 13 residues long.

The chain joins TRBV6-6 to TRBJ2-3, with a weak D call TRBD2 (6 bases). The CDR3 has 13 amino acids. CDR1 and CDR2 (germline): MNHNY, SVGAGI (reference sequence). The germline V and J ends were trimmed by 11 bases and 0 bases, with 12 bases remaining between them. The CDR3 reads CASGTSSTDTQYF. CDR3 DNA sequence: TGTGCCTCAGGGACTTCTAGCACAGATACGCAGTATTTT.

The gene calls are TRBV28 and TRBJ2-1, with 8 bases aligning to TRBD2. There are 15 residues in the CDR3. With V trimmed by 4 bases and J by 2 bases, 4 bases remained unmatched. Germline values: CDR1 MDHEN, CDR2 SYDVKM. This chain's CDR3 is CASSSGGPTYNEQFF. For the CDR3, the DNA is TGTGCCAGCAGTTCGGGGGGGCCGACCTACAATGAGCAGTTCTTC. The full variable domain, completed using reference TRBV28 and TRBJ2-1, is DVKVTQSSRYLVKRTGEKVFLECVQDMDHENMFWYRQDPGLGLRLIYFSYDVKMKEKGDIPEGYSVSREKKERFSLILESASTNQTSMYLCASSSGGPTYNEQFFGPGTRLTVL.

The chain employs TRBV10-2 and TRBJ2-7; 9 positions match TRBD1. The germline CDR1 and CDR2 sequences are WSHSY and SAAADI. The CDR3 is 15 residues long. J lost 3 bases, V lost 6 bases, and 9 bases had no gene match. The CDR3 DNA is TGCGCCAGCAGGAGCGGACAGGGGTCTGACTACGAGCAGTACTTC. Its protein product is CASRSGQGSDYEQYF.

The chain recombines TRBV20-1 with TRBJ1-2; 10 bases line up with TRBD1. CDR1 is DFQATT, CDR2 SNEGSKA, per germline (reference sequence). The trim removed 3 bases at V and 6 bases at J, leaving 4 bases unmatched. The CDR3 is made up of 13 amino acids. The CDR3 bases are TGCAGTGCTAGTTCCGGGACAGGGGATGGCTACACCTTC. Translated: CSASSGTGDGYTF.

CDR3 residues: CASSLGAQGLSGNTIYF. CDR3 DNA sequence: TGTGCCAGCAGCTTAGGGGCCCAGGGACTCTCTGGAAACACCATATATTTT. The chain recombines TRBV7-6 with TRBJ1-3, with D maybe TRBD1 (5 bases). The germline gives CDR1 SGHVS, CDR2 FNYEAQ. Trimming left V 1 base short and J 0 bases short, with 13 bases between. The CDR3 covers 17 residues.

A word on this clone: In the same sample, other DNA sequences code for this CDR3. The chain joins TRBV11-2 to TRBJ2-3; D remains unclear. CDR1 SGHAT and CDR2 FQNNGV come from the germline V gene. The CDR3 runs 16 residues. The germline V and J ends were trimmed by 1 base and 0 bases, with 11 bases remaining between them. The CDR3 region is CASSLATGASTDTQYF. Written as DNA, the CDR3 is TGTGCCAGCAGCTTAGCAACGGGTGCTAGCACAGATACGCAGTATTTT.